A single sample is the source of the 12 T cell receptor beta chains below, sequenced in a study of OX40 agonist ivuxolimab in advanced cancers. The data were produced by immunoSEQ multiplex PCR, yet TCRdb's version contains in-frame clones alone and is incomplete. This table holds 68,000 or so clones, around 93% found once. The sample in question was CD4+ or CD8+ T cells sorted from blood, obtained in a trial of the OX40 agonist ivuxolimab. These receptors were collected from an adult with an advanced solid tumor such as melanoma, head and neck, liver or kidney cancer.

V is TRBV11-3 and J is TRBJ2-2, with 8 bases aligning to TRBD2. Per the germline V gene, CDR1 is SGHNT and CDR2 is YENEEA. V dropped 4 bases and J dropped 5; count of bases not matched to a gene: 12. The CDR3 contains 17 residues. CDR3 protein: CASSSHAGTRLTGELFF. The DNA of the CDR3 is TGTGCCAGCAGCTCCCACGCCGGGACTAGACTGACCGGGGAGCTGTTTTTT.

The rearrangement joins TRBV11-3 to TRBJ2-7, with 11 bases lining up with TRBD1. The CDR3 has 13 amino acids. The V gene end was trimmed by 8 bases and the J gene end by 5 bases; junction bases not matched to a gene: 5. Germline V lookup: CDR1 SGHNT, CDR2 YENEEA. In DNA, the CDR3 is TGTGCCAGCGGACAGGGGGCGGGGGACGAGCAGTACTTC. Translation gives CASGQGAGDEQYF.

V gene TRBV13 combines with J gene TRBJ1-2; 11 positions match TRBD1. This CDR3 is 14 amino acids long. V lost 3 bases, J lost 4 bases, and 1 base stayed unmatched. Germline V gene data show CDR1 as PRHDT and CDR2 as FYEKMQ (reference sequence). The CDR3, as DNA: TGTGCCAGCAGCTTTGGACAGGGGGCCTATGGCTACACCTTC. It specifies CASSFGQGAYGYTF.

The chain couples TRBV29-1 to TRBJ1-3, with unresolved D. Per germline, CDR1 SQVTM and CDR2 ANQGSEA. This CDR3 is 12 amino acids long. V was clipped by 6 bases and J by 3 bases, with 9 bases between them. CDR3: CSVKGNGNTIYF. The CDR3 DNA reads TGCAGCGTAAAAGGGAATGGAAACACCATATATTTT.

The rearrangement uses TRBV10-3 and TRBJ1-1, with D uncertain. Germline CDR1 ENHRY, CDR2 SYGVKD. The V gene lost 2 bases and the J gene lost 1 base, with 2 bases spanning the gap. The CDR3 runs to 12 residues. CDR3 sequence: CAISERNTEAFF. In nucleotides, the CDR3 is TGTGCCATCAGTGAGCGGAACACTGAAGCTTTCTTT.

This rearrangement joins TRBV27 to TRBJ2-5; D not certain. Germline assignment: CDR1 MNHEY and CDR2 SMNVEV (reference sequence). The V gene lost 3 bases and the J gene lost 5 bases, with 4 bases spanning the gap. The CDR3 has 11 amino acids. The CDR3 nucleotides read TGTGCCAGCAGTTTTATGGAGACCCAGTACTTC. It translates to CASSFMETQYF.

CDR3 sequence (DNA): TGCGCCAGCAGCTTGGACATCTCCGGGGCCAACGTCCTGACTTTC. Residues: CASSLDISGANVLTF. The chain recombines TRBV5-1 with TRBJ2-6, with D uncertain. The CDR3 extends over 15 amino acids. V was pared by 0 bases and J by 4 bases, with 8 bases between. Germline V gene sequence: CDR1 SGHRS, CDR2 YFSETQ.

This clone was counted once. J is TRBJ2-3 and V is TRBV10-3; TRBD2 aligns across 8 bases. The CDR3 contains 15 residues. Germline CDR1 ENHRY, CDR2 SYGVKD. The ends lost 10 bases at V and 1 base at J; junction bases unmatched: 10. In DNA form, the CDR3 reads TGTGCCACCCATCCGGGAGGGCCGGGCACAGATACGCAGTATTTT. Translating gives CATHPGGPGTDTQYF.

The chain recombines TRBV18 with TRBJ2-7, with 8 bases fitting TRBD2. Germline V gene sequence: CDR1 KGHSH, CDR2 LQKENI. CDR3 length: 13 residues. V gave up 5 bases and J gave up 4 bases; unmatched junction bases: 4. The CDR3 loop is CASSIGLAYEQYF. The DNA for the CDR3 is TGTGCCAGCTCAATTGGACTAGCTTACGAGCAGTACTTC. Supplemented by reference TRBV18 and TRBJ2-7, the full variable domain reads NAGVMQNPRHLVRRRGQEARLRCSPMKGHSHVYWYRQLPEEGLKFMVYLQKENIIDESGMPKERFSAEFPKEGPSILRIQQVVRGDSAAYFCASSIGLAYEQYFGPGTRLTVT.

The genes are TRBV6-5 and TRBJ2-5; D gene uncertain. Germline CDR1 MNHEY, CDR2 SVGAGI. This CDR3 spans 15 amino acids. V lost 0 bases and J lost 4, with 12 bases in between. The CDR3 bases are TGTGCCAGCAGTTACTCAAGCGTGAGCCCAGAGACCCAGTACTTC. It codes for CASSYSSVSPETQYF.

This rearrangement joins TRBV4-2 to TRBJ2-3; 11 nucleotides align to TRBD2. There are 18 residues in the CDR3. The V gene's germline CDR1 is LGHNA and CDR2 YNFKEQ. Germline trimming cut 0 bases from V and 2 bases from J; bases unmatched to any gene: 7. The CDR3 is CASSQDLSSGRATDTQYF. Here the CDR3 DNA reads TGTGCCAGCAGCCAAGATCTGAGTAGCGGGAGGGCCACAGATACGCAGTATTTT.

The V and J genes are TRBV30 and TRBJ1-3; a weak D match, TRBD1 (5 bases). V shed 3 bases and J shed 0 bases, with 9 bases lying between them. Germline loops: CDR1 GTSNPN, CDR2 SVGIG (reference sequence). The CDR3 has 14 amino acids. The CDR3: CAWSKGYSGNTIYF. Here the CDR3 DNA reads TGTGCCTGGAGCAAGGGGTACTCTGGAAACACCATATATTTT.